Shown below are 21 T cell receptor beta chains from a single sample sequenced in a study of vaccination and CD4 T cells after COVID-19. The assay that was used to sequence DNA from cultured CD4+ T cells was the Oncomine TCR Beta short-read assay. TCRdb ran MiXCR on the PCR reads and lists one entry per CDR3 protein. The sample includes 3,000 to 3,500 distinct CDR3 sequences, 75% to 85% of them seen just once. Their antigens remain unidentified. The treatment here: approximately nine-day PBMC culture with coronavirus spike peptide pools or control peptides (ViraFEST assay). Sequenced input: CD4+ T cells from blood, cultured in vitro. These receptors were taken from a human donor who had recovered from COVID-19.

The chain couples TRBV27 to TRBJ2-7; maybe TRBD1 (7 bases). Looked up from germline, CDR1 is MNHEY and CDR2 is SMNVEV (reference sequence). Trimming left V 3 bases short and J 2 bases short, with 11 bases between. This CDR3 has 14 amino acids. In nucleotides, the CDR3 is TGTGCCAGCAGTTTGGAGGGGGCCCCCTACGAGCAGTACTTC. Protein product: CASSLEGAPYEQYF.

This clonotype appeared a single time. The chain employs TRBV11-1 and TRBJ2-5; 7 bases line up with TRBD1. The CDR3 sequence is 14 residues long. V was pared by 4 bases and J by 5 bases, with 7 bases of the junction left unmatched. Germline CDR1 reads SGHAT; CDR2 reads FQDESV (reference sequence). CDR3 nucleotides: TGTGCCAGCAGCTCAGACAGGGTATGGGAGACCCAGTACTTC. Translated, it gives CASSSDRVWETQYF.

The rearrangement links TRBV12-3 or TRBV12-4 to TRBJ1-2; D is perhaps TRBD1 (5 bases). This CDR3 has 14 amino acids. With 7 bases removed from V and 5 bases from J, the gap between germline ends came to 17 bases. CDR3 loop: CASTMGGLDYGYTF. CDR3 nucleotide sequence: TGTGCCAGCACCATGGGGGGACTCGATTATGGCTACACCTTC.

The CDR3 sequence: CASRRNTNFPGYTF. For the CDR3, the DNA is TGTGCCAGCAGGCGTAACACAAATTTTCCTGGCTACACCTTC. V and J are TRBV2 and TRBJ1-2; D is unclear. This CDR3 region has 14 residues. The germline V gene has CDR1 SNHLY and CDR2 FYNNEI. V dropped 6 bases and J dropped 7 bases, with 18 bases sitting between them.

The rearrangement joins TRBV5-4 to TRBJ1-6; the D is unclear. The CDR3 sequence is 13 residues long. The germline V gene encodes CDR1 SGHNT and CDR2 YYREEE (reference sequence). Deletions cut 0 bases from V and 6 bases from J, with 4 bases between. This CDR3 is CASSLEPNSPLHF. CDR3 coding DNA: TGTGCCAGCAGCTTGGAGCCTAATTCACCCCTCCACTTT.

The chain joins TRBV24-1 to TRBJ1-5; 7 nucleotides align to TRBD1. V lost 2 bases to trimming and J lost 7 bases; unmatched junction nucleotides: 7. The CDR3 extends over 15 amino acids. The germline gives CDR1 KGHDR, CDR2 SFDVKD. This CDR3 is CATSDYDRDGQPQHF. CDR3 nucleotide sequence: TGTGCCACCAGTGATTACGACAGGGATGGGCAGCCCCAGCATTTT.

The rearrangement joins TRBV19 to TRBJ2-2, with TRBD1 as a possible D gene (5 bases). CDR1 and CDR2 from the germline V gene are LNHDA and SQIVND (reference sequence). The CDR3 extends over 16 amino acids. Trimming stripped 3 bases from V and 0 bases from J, with 11 bases between. In DNA form, the CDR3 reads TGTGCCAGTAGTATCTCCAGGGCCGCGAACACCGGGGAGCTGTTTTTT. This gives the protein CASSISRAANTGELFF.

The CDR3 region is CSADSTGVRGYTF. The DNA for the CDR3 is TGCAGTGCCGACTCAACAGGGGTTCGTGGCTACACCTTC. This chain connects TRBV20-1 to TRBJ1-2; 7 bases are a match to TRBD1. Germline V gives CDR1 DFQATT, CDR2 SNEGSKA (reference sequence). The V segment lost 6 bases and the J segment 7 bases; nucleotides outside the gene matches: 11. The CDR3 length is 13 residues.

This sequence joins TRBV20-1 and TRBJ2-3, with 7 nucleotides matching TRBD2. Per germline, CDR1 DFQATT and CDR2 SNEGSKA (reference sequence). J lost 4 bases, V lost 6 bases, and 4 bases had no gene match. This CDR3 comprises 12 residues. CDR3 sequence (DNA): TGCAGTGCCCAGCGGGGCCCAGATACGCAGTATTTT. Its protein is CSAQRGPDTQYF.

This clonotype was counted once. The V call is TRBV7-2, the J call TRBJ2-7; 11 positions match TRBD1. The ends lost 5 bases at V and 5 bases at J; junction bases unmatched: 5. The V gene's germline CDR1 is SGHTA and CDR2 FQGNSA. CDR3 size: 14 residues. CDR3 in DNA: TGTGCCAGCAGCCCCGGACAGGGGGCCAACGAGCAGTACTTC. The encoded protein is CASSPGQGANEQYF.

This sequence joins TRBV20-1 and TRBJ1-5, with a tentative D call TRBD1 (5 bases). The ends were cut back, 6 bases at V and 0 bases at J, with 21 bases in the middle. The CDR3 totals 17 residues. The germline gives CDR1 DFQATT, CDR2 SNEGSKA (reference sequence). CDR3 residues: CSAVEYMGVGSNQPQHF. The CDR3 DNA reads TGCAGTGCCGTCGAATATATGGGGGTCGGTAGCAATCAGCCCCAGCATTTT.

V gene TRBV7-9 combines with J gene TRBJ1-1; no firm D call. This CDR3 is built from 17 residues. Trimming removed 2 bases at V and 3 bases at J, with 19 bases between. Germline CDR1 SEHNR, CDR2 FQNEAQ (reference sequence). The CDR3 here is CASSLPRSSDRYTEAFF. The CDR3 bases are TGTGCCAGCAGCTTACCAAGATCTTCCGACCGGTACACTGAAGCTTTCTTT.

The chain is built from TRBV11-2 and TRBJ1-2, with D uncertain. Germline V lookup: CDR1 SGHAT, CDR2 FQNNGV. V gave up 4 bases and J gave up 3 bases, with 15 bases separating them. CDR3 size: 15 residues. This CDR3 reads CASSSTTFRDYGYTF. CDR3 DNA: TGTGCCAGCAGCTCCACTACTTTCCGGGACTATGGCTACACCTTC.

The rearrangement links TRBV6-1 to TRBJ1-3; D not resolved. The ends were cut back, 2 bases at V and 0 bases at J, with 11 bases in the middle. The CDR3 loop spans 16 amino acids. Germline loops: CDR1 MNHNS, CDR2 SASEGT. The CDR3 DNA follows: TGTGCCAGCAGTGAAACTTTCATGGGCTCTGGAAACACCATATATTTT. Amino acids: CASSETFMGSGNTIYF.

The chain employs TRBV20-1 and TRBJ1-5; 11 bases are a match to TRBD1. There are 14 residues in the CDR3. The germline V gene has CDR1 DFQATT and CDR2 SNEGSKA (reference sequence). J was trimmed by 6 bases and V by 6 bases; bases with no gene match: 7. CDR3 nucleotides: TGCAGTGCCACAATCGGGACAGGGGGTCAGCCCCAGCATTTT. Translated: CSATIGTGGQPQHF.

The genes are TRBV19 and TRBJ1-2; 8 bases fit TRBD1. Losses at the gene ends were 4 bases for V and 8 bases for J; bases not matched to a gene: 9. Looked up from germline, CDR1 is LNHDA and CDR2 is SQIVND (reference sequence). The length of the CDR3 is 14 residues. The CDR3 nucleotides read TGTGCCAGTAGTAATCAGGGGGCCCTGTGGGGCTACACCTTC. Amino acid sequence: CASSNQGALWGYTF.

This clonotype was seen a handful of times. The chain is built from TRBV20-1 and TRBJ1-2; TRBD1 matches 10 bases. The junction had 7 bases not matched to a gene; V was cut back by 1 base and J by 8 bases. This CDR3 has 14 amino acids. Germline lookup yields CDR1 DFQATT and CDR2 SNEGSKA (reference sequence). Written as DNA, the CDR3 is TGCAGTGCTAGAGGTTCCGGGACAGGGGTGGGCTACACCTTC. Protein product: CSARGSGTGVGYTF.

The rearrangement joins TRBV7-8 to TRBJ1-2, with D possibly being TRBD1 (5 bases). The ends were cut back, 5 bases at V and 4 bases at J, with 14 bases in the middle. Germline V gives CDR1 SGHVS, CDR2 FQNEAQ. The CDR3 sequence is 14 residues long. CDR3 sequence reads: CASSPLGDSYGYTF. Here the CDR3 DNA reads TGTGCCAGCAGCCCCCTAGGGGATTCCTATGGCTACACCTTC.

This clonotype is classed as large. The chain recombines TRBV7-9 with TRBJ1-6, with unresolved D. CDR3 length: 12 residues. The germline V gene encodes CDR1 SEHNR and CDR2 FQNEAQ (reference sequence). The germline V and J ends were trimmed by 4 bases and 13 bases, with 11 bases remaining between them. In nucleotides, the CDR3 is TGTGCCAGCAGCTCTTATCTATCCCCCCTCCACTTT. Encoded protein: CASSSYLSPLHF. The variable domain in full, completed from reference TRBV7-9 and TRBJ1-6, reads DTGVSQNPRHKITKRGQNVTFRCDPISEHNRLYWYRQTLGQGPEFLTYFQNEAQLEKSRLLSDRFSAERPKGSFSTLEIQRTEQGDSAMYLCASSSYLSPLHFGNGTRLTVT.

The rearrangement joins TRBV20-1 to TRBJ1-1; perhaps TRBD1 as D (6 bases). The CDR3 runs 13 residues. Germline V gene data show CDR1 as DFQATT and CDR2 as SNEGSKA (reference sequence). The CDR3 is CRTETGGPTEAFF. The CDR3 bases are TGCAGGACCGAGACCGGGGGCCCGACTGAAGCTTTCTTT.

This clonotype was detected only a few times. The gene calls are TRBV20-1 and TRBJ1-5; unclear D gene. This CDR3 has 16 residues. With 6 bases removed from V and 2 bases from J, the gap between germline ends came to 20 bases. CDR1 and CDR2 (germline): DFQATT, SNEGSKA (reference sequence). CDR3 in DNA: TGCAGTGCCATAGACGGTGCGGCCTCGGGCAATCAGCCCCAGCATTTT. Translation: CSAIDGAASGNQPQHF.